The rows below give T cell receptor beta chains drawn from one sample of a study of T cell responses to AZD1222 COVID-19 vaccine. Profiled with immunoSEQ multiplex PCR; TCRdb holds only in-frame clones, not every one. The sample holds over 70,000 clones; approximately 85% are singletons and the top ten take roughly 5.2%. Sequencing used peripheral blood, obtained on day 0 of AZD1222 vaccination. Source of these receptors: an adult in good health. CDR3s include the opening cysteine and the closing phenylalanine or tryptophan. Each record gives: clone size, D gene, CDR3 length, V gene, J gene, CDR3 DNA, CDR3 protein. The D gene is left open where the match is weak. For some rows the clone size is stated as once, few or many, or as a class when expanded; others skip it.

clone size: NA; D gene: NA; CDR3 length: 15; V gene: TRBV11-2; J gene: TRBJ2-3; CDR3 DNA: TGTGCCAGCAGCTTAGCCCCTTCCAGCACAGATACGCAGTATTTT; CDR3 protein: CASSLAPSSTDTQYF
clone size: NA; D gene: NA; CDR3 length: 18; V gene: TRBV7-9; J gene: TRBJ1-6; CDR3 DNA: TGTGCCAGCAGCTACAGCCGTACCGGACAGTTTATGACTTCACCCCTCCACTTT; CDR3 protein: CASSYSRTGQFMTSPLHF
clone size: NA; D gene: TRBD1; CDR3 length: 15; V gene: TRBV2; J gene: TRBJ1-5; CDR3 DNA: TGTGCCAGCAGTGCCGACAGGGACCCCAATCAGCCCCAGCATTTT; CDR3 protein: CASSADRDPNQPQHF
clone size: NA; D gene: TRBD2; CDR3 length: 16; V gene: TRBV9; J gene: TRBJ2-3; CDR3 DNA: TGTGCCAGCAGCGTTATGGAGCGGGACTTCGGAGATACGCAGTATTTT; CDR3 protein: CASSVMERDFGDTQYF
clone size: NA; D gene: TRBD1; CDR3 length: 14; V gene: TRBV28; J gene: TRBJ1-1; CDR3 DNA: TGTGCCAGCAGTACCGGGACAGCGAACACTGAAGCTTTCTTT; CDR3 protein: CASSTGTANTEAFF
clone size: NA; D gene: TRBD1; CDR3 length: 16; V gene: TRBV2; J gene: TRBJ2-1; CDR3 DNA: TGTGCCAGCAGAGAAGCCGGGACAGGGTCCTACAATGAGCAGTTCTTC; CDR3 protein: CASREAGTGSYNEQFF
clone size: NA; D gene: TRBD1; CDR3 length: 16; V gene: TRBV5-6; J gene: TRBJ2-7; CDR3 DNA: TGTGCCAGCAGCCCGGACGGTAGGGGGCCTCTCTACGAGCAGTACTTC; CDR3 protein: CASSPDGRGPLYEQYF
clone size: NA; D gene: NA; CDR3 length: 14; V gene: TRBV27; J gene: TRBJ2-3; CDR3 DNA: TGTGCCAGCAGTTTTACGGGGAGCACAGATACGCAGTATTTT; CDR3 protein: CASSFTGSTDTQYF
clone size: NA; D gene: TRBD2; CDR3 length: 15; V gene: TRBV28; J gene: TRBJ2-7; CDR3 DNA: TGTGCCAGCAGTTCACTAGCGGGAGGTTCCTACGAGCAGTACTTC; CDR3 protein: CASSSLAGGSYEQYF
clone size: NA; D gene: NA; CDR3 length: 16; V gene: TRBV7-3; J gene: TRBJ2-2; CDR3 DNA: TGTGCCAGCAGCCACCCGGGGAAGGGACGCACCGGGGAGCTGTTTTTT; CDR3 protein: CASSHPGKGRTGELFF
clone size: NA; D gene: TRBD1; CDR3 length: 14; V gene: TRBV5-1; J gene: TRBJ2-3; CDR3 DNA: TGCGCCAGCAGTCCGGGACAGGGGCTAGATACGCAGTATTTT; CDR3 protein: CASSPGQGLDTQYF
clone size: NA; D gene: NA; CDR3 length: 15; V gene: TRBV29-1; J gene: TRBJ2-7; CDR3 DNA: TGCAGCGTCTCGGGAGCCGGGCGGGGCTCCTACGAGCAGTACTTC; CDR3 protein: CSVSGAGRGSYEQYF
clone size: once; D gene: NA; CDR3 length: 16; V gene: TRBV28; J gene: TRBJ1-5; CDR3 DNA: TGTGCCAGCAGTTTACCGGGGGGCTATAGCAATCAGCCCCAGCATTTT; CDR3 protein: CASSLPGGYSNQPQHF
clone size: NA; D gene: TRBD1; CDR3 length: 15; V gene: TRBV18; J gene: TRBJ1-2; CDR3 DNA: TGTGCCAGCTCAACCGGGACAGGGACCCCTAAAGGCTACACCTTC; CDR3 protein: CASSTGTGTPKGYTF
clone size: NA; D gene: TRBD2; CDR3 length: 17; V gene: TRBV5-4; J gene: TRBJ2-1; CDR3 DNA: TGTGCCAGCAGCACCGGGACTAGCGGAGGGAGGAGGAATGAGCAGTTCTTC; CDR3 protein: CASSTGTSGGRRNEQFF
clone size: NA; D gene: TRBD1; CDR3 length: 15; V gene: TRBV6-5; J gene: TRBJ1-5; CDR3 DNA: TGTGCCAGCAGCCGACAGGGGGCAAGCAATCAGCCCCAGCATTTT; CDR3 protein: CASSRQGASNQPQHF
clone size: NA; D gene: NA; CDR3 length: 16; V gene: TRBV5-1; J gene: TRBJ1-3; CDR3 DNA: TGCGCCAGCAGCAGCGGACTCTGGAGCTCTGGAAACACCATATATTTT; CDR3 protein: CASSSGLWSSGNTIYF
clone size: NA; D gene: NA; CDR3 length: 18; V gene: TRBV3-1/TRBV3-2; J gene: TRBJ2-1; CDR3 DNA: TGTGCCAGCAGCCAAGTGGGTTGGGGGGTGATCAACTACAATGAGCAGTTCTTC; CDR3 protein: CASSQVGWGVINYNEQFF
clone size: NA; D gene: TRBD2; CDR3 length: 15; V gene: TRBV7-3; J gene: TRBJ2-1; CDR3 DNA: TGTGCCAGCAGCTTACTAGCGGGCTCCTACAATGAGCAGTTCTTC; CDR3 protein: CASSLLAGSYNEQFF
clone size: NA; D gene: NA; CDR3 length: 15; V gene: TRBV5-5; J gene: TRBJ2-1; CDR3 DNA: TGTGCCAGCAGCTTGGAACTCAGCTCCTACAATGAGCAGTTCTTC; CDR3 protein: CASSLELSSYNEQFF
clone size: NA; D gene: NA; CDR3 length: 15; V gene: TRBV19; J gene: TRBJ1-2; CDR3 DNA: TGTGCCAGTAGTGTTGGGGACACCTCTAACTATGGCTACACCTTC; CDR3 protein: CASSVGDTSNYGYTF
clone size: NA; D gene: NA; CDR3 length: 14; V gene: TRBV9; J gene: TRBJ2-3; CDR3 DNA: TGTGCCAGCAGCCCCTCCCCGGGGACAGATACGCAGTATTTT; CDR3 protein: CASSPSPGTDTQYF
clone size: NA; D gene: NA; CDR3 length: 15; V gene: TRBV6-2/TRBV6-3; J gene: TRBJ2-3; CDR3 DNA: TGTGCCAGCAGTTACGGCGGCGCCCACACAGATACGCAGTATTTT; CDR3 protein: CASSYGGAHTDTQYF
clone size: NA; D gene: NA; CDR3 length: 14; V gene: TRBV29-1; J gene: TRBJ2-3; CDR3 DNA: TGCAGCGTTGTCGGCCGAACGGGCACAGATACGCAGTATTTT; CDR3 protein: CSVVGRTGTDTQYF
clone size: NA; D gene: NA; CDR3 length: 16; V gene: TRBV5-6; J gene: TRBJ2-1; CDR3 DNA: TGTGCCAGCAGTCGGGATTATTCCGCCTCGGTAAATGAGCAGTTCTTC; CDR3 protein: CASSRDYSASVNEQFF
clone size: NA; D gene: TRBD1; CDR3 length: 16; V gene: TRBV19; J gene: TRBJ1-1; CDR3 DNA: TGTGCCAGTAGTATTCTTGGACAGGGGGCTGGCACTGAAGCTTTCTTT; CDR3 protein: CASSILGQGAGTEAFF
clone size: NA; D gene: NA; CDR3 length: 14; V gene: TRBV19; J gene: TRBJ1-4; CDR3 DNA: TGTGCCAGTAGTATTTGGGGGATTAATGAAAAACTGTTTTTT; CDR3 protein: CASSIWGINEKLFF
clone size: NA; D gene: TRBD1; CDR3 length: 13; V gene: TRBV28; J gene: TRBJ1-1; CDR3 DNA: TGTGCCAGCAGTTTAGGGACAGGACCCGAAGCTTTCTTT; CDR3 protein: CASSLGTGPEAFF
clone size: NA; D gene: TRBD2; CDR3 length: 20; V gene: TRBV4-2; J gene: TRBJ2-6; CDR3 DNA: TGTGCCAGCAGCCAAGGACGGACTAGCGGGAGATTCACTGGGGCCAACGTCCTGACTTTC; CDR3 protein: CASSQGRTSGRFTGANVLTF
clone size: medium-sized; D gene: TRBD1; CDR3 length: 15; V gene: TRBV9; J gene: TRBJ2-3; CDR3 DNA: TGTGCCAGCAGCGCTGGGACAGTGAGCACAGATACGCAGTATTTT; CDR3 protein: CASSAGTVSTDTQYF
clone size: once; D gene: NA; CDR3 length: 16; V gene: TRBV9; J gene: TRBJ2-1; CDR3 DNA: TGTGCCAGCAGCGTAGAGACGGGAGCCGGACCGGGTGAGCAGTTCTTC; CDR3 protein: CASSVETGAGPGEQFF
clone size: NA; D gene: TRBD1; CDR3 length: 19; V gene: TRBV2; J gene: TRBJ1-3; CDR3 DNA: TGTGCCAGCGGGGGGGAAGTCTCCCCTAACAGGGGGCCCGGAAACACCATATATTTT; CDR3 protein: CASGGEVSPNRGPGNTIYF
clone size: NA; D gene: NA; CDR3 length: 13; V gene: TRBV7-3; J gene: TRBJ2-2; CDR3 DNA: TGTGCCAGCAGTAATAACCAGGCCGGGGAGCTGTTTTTT; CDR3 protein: CASSNNQAGELFF
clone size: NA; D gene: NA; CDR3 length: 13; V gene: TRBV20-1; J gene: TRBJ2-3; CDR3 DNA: TGCAGTGCTAGTTCCCCAGGGGAAGATACGCAGTATTTT; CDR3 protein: CSASSPGEDTQYF
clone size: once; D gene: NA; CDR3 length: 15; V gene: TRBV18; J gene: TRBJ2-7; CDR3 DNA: TGTGCCAGCTCACCACCCGGGGCCCCGTCCTACGAGCAGTACTTC; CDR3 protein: CASSPPGAPSYEQYF
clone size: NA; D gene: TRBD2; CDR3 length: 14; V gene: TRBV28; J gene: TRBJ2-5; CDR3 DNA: TGTGCCAGCAGCTGGGGACTAGCGGGAGTGACCCAGTACTTC; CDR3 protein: CASSWGLAGVTQYF
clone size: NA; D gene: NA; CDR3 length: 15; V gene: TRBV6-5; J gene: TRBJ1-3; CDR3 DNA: TGTGCCAGCAGTCTGACTGAGACGGGAGGAAACACCATATATTTT; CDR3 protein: CASSLTETGGNTIYF
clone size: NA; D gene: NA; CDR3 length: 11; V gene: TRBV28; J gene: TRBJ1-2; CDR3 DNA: TGTGCCAGCAGCAACAGGGTTGGCTACACCTTC; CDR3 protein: CASSNRVGYTF
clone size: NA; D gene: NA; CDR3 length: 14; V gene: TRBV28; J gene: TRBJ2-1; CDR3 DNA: TGTGCCAGCAGTTCCCCGGGACTTTACAATGAGCAGTTCTTC; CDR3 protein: CASSSPGLYNEQFF
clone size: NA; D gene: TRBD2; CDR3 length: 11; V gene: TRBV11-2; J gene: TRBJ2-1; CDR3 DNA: TGTGCCAGCAGTCCGGGGACTAGGCTGTTCTTC; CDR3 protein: CASSPGTRLFF
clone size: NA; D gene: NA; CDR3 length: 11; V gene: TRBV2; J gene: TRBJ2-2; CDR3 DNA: TGTGCCAGCCACCACACCGGGGAGCTGTTTTTT; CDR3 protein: CASHHTGELFF
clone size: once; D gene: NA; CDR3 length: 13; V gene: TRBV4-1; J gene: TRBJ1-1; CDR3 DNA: TGCGCCAGCAGCCAAGTAGGAAGGGCGGGAGCTTTCTTT; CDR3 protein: CASSQVGRAGAFF
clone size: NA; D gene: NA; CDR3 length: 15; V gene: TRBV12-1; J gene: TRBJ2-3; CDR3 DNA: TGTGCCAGCAGCTTTAGCGGGAGTATCACAGATACGCAGTATTTT; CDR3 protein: CASSFSGSITDTQYF
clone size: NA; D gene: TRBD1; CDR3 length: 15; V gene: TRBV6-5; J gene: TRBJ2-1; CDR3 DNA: TGTGCCAGCAGCTCCGGGACAGGTGCATACAATGAGCAGTTCTTC; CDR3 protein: CASSSGTGAYNEQFF
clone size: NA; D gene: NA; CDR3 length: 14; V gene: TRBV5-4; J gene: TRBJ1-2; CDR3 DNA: TGTGCCAGCAGCTACGTCGGGGCCGACTATGGCTACACCTTC; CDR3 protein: CASSYVGADYGYTF
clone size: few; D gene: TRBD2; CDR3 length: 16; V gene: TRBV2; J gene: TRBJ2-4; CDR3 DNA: TGTGCCAGCAGGGTCCTAGCGGGATCGGCCAAAAACATTCAGTACTTC; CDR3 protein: CASRVLAGSAKNIQYF
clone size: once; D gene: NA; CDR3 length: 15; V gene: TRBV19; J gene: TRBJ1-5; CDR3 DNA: TGTGCCAGTAGTATTGGGGGGGGGAGCAGGCAGCCCCAGCATTTT; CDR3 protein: CASSIGGGSRQPQHF
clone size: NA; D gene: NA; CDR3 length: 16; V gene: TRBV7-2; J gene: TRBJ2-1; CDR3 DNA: TGTGCCAGCAGCTTACGAGGGGTAAGCTCCTACAATGAGCAGTTCTTC; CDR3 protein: CASSLRGVSSYNEQFF
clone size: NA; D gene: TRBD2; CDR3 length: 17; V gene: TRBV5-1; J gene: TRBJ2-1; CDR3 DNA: TGCGCCAGCAGCGGACCCTCGGGACTAGCGGGAATCACTGAGCAGTTCTTC; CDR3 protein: CASSGPSGLAGITEQFF
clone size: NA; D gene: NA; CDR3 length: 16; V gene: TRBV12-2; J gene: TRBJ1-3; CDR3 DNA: TGTGCAAGTCGCTTAGATGCGGGGTCAGCCGGAAACACCATATATTTT; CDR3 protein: CASRLDAGSAGNTIYF
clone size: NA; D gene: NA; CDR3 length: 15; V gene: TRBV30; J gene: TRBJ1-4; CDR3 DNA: TGTGCCTGGAGTGTACGGAAGGCAACTAATGAAAAACTGTTTTTT; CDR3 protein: CAWSVRKATNEKLFF
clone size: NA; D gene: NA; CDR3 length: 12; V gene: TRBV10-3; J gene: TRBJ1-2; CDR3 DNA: TGTGCCATCGCCAGGGATGCCTATGGCTACACCTTC; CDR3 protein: CAIARDAYGYTF
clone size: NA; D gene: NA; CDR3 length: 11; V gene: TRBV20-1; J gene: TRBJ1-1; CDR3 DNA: TGCAGTGCTAGATCGAACACTGAAGCTTTCTTT; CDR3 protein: CSARSNTEAFF
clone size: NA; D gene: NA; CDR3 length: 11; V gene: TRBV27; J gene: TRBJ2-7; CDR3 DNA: TGTGCCAGCAGTCTCGGGGACGAGCAGTACTTC; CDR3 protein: CASSLGDEQYF
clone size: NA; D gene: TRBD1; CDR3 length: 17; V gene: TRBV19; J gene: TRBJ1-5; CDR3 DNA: TGTGCCAGTAGTAACCCCCGGGACAGGGGGAGGTCTCAGCCCCAGCATTTT; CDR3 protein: CASSNPRDRGRSQPQHF
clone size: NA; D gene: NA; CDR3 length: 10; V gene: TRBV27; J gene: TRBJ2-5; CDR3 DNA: TGTGCCAGCAGGGGGGAGACCCAGTACTTC; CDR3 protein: CASRGETQYF
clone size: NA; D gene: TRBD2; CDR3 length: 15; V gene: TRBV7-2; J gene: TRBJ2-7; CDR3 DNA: TGTGCCAGCAGCTTGAGTAGCGGGGGGGCCTACGAGCAGTACTTC; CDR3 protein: CASSLSSGGAYEQYF